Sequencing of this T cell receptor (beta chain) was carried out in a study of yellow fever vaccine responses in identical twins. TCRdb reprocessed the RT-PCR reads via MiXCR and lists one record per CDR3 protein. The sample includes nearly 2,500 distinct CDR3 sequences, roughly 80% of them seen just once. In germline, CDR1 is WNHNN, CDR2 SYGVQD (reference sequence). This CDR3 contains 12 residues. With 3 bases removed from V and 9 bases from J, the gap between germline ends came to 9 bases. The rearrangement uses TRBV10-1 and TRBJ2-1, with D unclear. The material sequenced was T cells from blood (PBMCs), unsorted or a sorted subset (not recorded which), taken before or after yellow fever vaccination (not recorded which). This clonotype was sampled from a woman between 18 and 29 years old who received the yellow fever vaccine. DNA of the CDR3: TGCGCCAGCAGTGAATGGGTTAGTGAGCAGTTCTTC. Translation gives CASSEWVSEQFF.